This TCR beta chain was sequenced during a study of shared clonotypes between healthy human individuals. Sequencing was performed with immunoSEQ multiplex PCR; in TCRdb, only in-frame clones are kept and a portion is missing. The profile shows around 2,000,000 clones, more than 85% of them singletons. The naive CD8 population came from CD45RO-negative cells selected for CCR7, without terminally differentiated effector memory CD45RA+ cells. The germline V gene has CDR1 SGHDT and CDR2 YYEEEE. Trimming removed 1 base from V and 7 bases from J; junction bases left unmatched: 3. This CDR3 region has 13 residues.

Specimen: naive CD8+ T cells from PBMCs. The origin of this receptor is a man aged 18-30 years in good health. Some clones in this sample may be carry-over from other donors' samples. The chain links TRBV5-6 to TRBJ1-1, with 8 bases identical to TRBD1. CDR3 nucleotides: TGTGCCAGCAGCTTGCAGGGGGCAGATGAAGCTTTCTTT. Translated, it gives CASSLQGADEAFF.